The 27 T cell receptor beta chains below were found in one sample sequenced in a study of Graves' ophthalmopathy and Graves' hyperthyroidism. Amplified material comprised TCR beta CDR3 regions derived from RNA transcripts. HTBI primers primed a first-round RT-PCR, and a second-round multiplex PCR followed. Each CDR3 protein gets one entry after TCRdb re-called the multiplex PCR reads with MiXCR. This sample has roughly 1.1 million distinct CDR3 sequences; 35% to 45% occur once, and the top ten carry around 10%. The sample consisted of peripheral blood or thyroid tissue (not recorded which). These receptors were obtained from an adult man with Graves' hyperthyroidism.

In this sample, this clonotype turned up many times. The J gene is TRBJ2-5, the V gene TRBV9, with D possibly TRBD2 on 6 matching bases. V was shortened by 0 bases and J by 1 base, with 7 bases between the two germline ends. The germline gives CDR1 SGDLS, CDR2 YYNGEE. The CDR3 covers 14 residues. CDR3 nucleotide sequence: TGTGCCAGCAGCGTAGGGGACTTCCAAGAGACCCAGTACTTC. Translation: CASSVGDFQETQYF. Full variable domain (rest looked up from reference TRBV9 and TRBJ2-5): DSGVTQTPKHLITATGQRVTLRCSPRSGDLSVYWYQQSLDQGLQFLIQYYNGEERAKGNILERFSAQQFPDLHSELNLSSLELGDSALYFCASSVGDFQETQYFGPGTRLLVL.

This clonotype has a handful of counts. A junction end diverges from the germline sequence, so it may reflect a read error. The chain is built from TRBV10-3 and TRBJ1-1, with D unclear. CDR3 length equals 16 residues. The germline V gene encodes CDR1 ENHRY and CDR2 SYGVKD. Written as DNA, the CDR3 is TGTGCCAGCAGTTTCCCAAGGGAGGGAGGGAACACTGAAGCTTTCTTT. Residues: CASSFPREGGNTEAFF.

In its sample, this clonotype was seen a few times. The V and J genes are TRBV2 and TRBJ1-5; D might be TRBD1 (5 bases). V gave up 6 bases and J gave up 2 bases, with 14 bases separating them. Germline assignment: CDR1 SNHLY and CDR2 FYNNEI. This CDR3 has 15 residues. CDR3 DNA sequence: TGTGCCAGCAGCGGGGACTTCGGAGGCAATCAGCCCCAGCATTTT. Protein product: CASSGDFGGNQPQHF. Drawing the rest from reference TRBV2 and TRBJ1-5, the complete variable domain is EPEVTQTPSHQVTQMGQEVILRCVPISNHLYFYWYRQILGQKVEFLVSFYNNEISEKSEIFDDQFSVERPDGSNFTLKIRSTKLEDSAMYFCASSGDFGGNQPQHFGDGTRLSIL.

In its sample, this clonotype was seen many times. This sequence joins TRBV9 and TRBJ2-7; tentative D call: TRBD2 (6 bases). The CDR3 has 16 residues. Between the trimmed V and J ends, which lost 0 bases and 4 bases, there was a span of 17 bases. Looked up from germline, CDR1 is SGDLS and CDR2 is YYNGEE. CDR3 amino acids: CASSVGGGAGRYEQYF. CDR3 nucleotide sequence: TGTGCCAGCAGCGTAGGAGGAGGGGCAGGGCGGTACGAGCAGTACTTC.

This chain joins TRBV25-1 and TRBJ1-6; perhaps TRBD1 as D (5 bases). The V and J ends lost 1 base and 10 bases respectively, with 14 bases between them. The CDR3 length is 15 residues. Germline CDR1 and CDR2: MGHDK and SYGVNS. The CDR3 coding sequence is TGTGCCAGCAGTGAATTCCCGGGGCGGTGGTCACCCCTCCACTTT. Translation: CASSEFPGRWSPLHF.

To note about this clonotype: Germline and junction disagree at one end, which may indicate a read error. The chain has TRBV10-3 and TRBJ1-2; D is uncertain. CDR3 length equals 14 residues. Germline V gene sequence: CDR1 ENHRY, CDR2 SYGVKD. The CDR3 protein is CASSEWAKEYGYTF. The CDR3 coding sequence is TGTGCCAGCAGTGAATGGGCAAAGGAGTATGGCTACACCTTC.

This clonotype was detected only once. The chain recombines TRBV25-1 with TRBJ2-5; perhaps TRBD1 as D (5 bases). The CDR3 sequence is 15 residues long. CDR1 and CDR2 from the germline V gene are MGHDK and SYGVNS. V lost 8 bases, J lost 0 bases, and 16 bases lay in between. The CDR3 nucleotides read TGTGCCAGCGTTAGAAAGACAGCCAACCAAGAGACCCAGTACTTC. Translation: CASVRKTANQETQYF.

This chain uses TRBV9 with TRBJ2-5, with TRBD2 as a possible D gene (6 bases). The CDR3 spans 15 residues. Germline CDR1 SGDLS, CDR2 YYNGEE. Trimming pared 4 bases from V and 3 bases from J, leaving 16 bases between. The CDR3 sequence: CASSQDRRAEETQYF. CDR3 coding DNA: TGTGCCAGCAGCCAAGATAGGAGGGCAGAAGAGACCCAGTACTTC.

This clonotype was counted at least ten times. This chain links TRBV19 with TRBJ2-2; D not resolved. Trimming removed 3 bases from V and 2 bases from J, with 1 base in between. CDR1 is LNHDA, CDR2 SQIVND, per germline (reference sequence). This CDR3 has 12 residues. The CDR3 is CASSINTGELFF. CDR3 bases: TGTGCCAGTAGTATCAACACCGGGGAGCTGTTTTTT.

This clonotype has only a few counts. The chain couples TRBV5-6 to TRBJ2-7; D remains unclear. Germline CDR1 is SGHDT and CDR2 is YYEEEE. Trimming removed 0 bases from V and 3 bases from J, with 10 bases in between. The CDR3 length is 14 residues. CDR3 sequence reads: CASSLGRNFYEQYF. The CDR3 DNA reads TGTGCCAGCAGCTTGGGCAGAAACTTCTACGAGCAGTACTTC.

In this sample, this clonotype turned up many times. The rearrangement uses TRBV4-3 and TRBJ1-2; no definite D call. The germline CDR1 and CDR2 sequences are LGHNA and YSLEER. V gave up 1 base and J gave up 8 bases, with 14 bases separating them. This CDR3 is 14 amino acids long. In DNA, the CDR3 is TGCGCCAGCAGCCAAGGCGGCGGCTCGGGAGGCTACACCTTC. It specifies CASSQGGGSGGYTF.

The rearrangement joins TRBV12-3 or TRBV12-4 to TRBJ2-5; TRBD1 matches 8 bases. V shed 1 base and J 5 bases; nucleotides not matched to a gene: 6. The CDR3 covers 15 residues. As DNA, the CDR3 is TGTGCCAGCAGTTTAGACAGGGGGTATGCGGAGACCCAGTACTTC. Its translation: CASSLDRGYAETQYF.

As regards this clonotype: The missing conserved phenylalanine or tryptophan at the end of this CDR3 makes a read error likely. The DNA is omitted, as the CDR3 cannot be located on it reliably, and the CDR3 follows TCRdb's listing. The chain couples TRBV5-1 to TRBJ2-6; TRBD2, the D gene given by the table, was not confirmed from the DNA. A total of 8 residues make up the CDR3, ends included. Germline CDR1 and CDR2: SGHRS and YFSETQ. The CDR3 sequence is CASTHDYP.

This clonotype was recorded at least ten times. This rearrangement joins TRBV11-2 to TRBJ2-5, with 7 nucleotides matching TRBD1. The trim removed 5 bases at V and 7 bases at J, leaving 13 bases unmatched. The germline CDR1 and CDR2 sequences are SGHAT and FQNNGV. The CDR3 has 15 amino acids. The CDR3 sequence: CASSPPGTAKGTQYF. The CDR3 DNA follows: TGTGCCAGCAGCCCCCCCGGGACAGCCAAGGGGACCCAGTACTTC.

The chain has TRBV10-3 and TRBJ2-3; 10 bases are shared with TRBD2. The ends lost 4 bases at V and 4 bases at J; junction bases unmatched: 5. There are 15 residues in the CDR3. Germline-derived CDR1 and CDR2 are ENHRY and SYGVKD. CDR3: CAISVLAGAADTQYF. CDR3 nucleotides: TGTGCCATCAGTGTGCTAGCGGGGGCGGCAGATACGCAGTATTTT.

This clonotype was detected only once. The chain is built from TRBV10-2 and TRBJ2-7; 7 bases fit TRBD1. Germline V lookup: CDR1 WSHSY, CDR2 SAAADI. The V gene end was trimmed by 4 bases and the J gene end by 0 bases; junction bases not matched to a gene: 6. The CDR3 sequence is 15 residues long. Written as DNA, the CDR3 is TGCGCCAGCAGTGCCGGACACAGGGGCTCCTACGAGCAGTACTTC. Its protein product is CASSAGHRGSYEQYF.

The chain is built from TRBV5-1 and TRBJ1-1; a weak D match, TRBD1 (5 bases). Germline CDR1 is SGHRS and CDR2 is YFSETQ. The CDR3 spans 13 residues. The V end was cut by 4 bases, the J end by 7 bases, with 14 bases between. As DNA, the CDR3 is TGCGCCAGCAGCATTGGGGACTATAATGAAGCTTTCTTT. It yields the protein CASSIGDYNEAFF.

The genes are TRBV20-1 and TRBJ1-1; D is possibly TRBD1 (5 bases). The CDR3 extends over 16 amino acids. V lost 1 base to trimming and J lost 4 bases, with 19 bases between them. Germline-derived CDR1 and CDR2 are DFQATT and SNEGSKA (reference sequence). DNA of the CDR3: TGCAGTGCTAGAGTCACCGAGACACCGGGGGTCACTGAAGCTTTCTTT. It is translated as CSARVTETPGVTEAFF.

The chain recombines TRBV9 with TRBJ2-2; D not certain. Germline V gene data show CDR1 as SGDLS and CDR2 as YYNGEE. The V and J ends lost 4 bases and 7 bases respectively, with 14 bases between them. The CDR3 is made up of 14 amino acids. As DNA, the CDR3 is TGTGCCAGCAGCCTTCGACGCGTTGGCGGGGAGCTGTTTTTT. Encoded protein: CASSLRRVGGELFF.

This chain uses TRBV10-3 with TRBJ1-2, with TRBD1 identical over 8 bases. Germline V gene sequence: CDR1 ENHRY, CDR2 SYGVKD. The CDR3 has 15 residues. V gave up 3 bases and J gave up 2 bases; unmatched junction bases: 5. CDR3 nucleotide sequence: TGTGCCATCAGTGATGAAGACAGGGGCAACTATGGCTACACCTTC. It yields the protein CAISDEDRGNYGYTF.

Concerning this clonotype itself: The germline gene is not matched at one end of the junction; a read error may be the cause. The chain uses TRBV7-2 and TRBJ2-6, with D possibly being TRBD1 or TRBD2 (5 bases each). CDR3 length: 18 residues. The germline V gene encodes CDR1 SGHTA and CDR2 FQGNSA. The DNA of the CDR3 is TGTGCCGGCAGCTTAAGAAGGGGAGCTGAATCTGGGGCCAACGTCCTGACTTTC. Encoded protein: CAGSLRRGAESGANVLTF. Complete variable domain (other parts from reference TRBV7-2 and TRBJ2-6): GAGVSQSPSNKVTEKGKDVELRCDPISGHTALYWYRQSLGQGLEFLIYFQGNSAPDKSGLPSDRFSAERTGGSVSTLTIQRTQQEDSAVYLCAGSLRRGAESGANVLTFGAGSRLTVL.

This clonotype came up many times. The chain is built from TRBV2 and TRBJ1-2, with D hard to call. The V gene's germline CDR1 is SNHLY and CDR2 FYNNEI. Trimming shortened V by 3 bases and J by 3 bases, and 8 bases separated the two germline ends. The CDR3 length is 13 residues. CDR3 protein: CASSDRRDYGYTF. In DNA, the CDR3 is TGTGCCAGCAGTGACAGGCGGGACTATGGCTACACCTTC.

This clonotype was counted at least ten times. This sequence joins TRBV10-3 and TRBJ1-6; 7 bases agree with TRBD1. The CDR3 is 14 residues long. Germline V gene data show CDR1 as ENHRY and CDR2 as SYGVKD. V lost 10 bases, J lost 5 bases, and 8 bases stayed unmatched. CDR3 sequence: CATHRDSNNSPLHF. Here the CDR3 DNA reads TGTGCCACCCACCGGGACAGTAATAATTCACCCCTCCACTTT.

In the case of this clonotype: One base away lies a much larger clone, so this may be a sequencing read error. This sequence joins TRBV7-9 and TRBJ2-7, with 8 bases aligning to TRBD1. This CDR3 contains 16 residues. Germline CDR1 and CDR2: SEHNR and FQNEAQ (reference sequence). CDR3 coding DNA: TGTGCCAGCAGCCCCATGGGAGGCAGGGGGCAGGGTGAGCATTACTTC. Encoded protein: CASSPMGGRGQGEHYF. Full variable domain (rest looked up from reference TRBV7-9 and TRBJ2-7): DTGVSQNPRHKITKRGQNVTFRCDPISEHNRLYWYRQTLGQGPEFLTYFQNEAQLEKSRLLSDRFSAERPKGSFSTLEIQRTEQGDSAMYLCASSPMGGRGQGEHYFGPGTRLTVT.

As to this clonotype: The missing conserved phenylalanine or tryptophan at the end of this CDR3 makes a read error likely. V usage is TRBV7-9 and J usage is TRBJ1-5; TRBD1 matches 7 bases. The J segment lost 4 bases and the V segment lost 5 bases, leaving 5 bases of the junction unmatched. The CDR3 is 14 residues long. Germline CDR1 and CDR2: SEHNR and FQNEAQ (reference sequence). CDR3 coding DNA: TGTGCCAGCAGCAAGACAGGGAGTAATCAGCCCCAGCATCTT. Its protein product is CASSKTGSNQPQHL.

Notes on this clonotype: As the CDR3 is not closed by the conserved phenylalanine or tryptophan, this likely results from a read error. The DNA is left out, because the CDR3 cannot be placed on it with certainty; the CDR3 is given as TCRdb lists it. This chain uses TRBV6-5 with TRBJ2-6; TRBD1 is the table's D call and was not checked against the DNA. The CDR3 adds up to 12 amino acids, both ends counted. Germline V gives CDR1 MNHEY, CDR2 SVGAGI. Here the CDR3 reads CASSVVPGQGVI.

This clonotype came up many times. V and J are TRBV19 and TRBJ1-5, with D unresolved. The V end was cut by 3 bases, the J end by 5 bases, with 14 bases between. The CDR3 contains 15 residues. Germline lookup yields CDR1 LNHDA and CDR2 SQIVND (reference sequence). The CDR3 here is CASSIRFGVDQPQHF. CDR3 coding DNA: TGTGCCAGTAGTATTCGTTTCGGGGTGGATCAGCCCCAGCATTTT.